The 25 T cell receptor beta chains below come from one sample, sequenced in a study of T cells in localized non-small cell lung cancer. Produced via immunoSEQ multiplex PCR; TCRdb's table is partial and in-frame only. This table has roughly 40,000 clones, about 76% appearing once. The sequencing used peripheral blood mononuclear cells, collected before any cancer treatment. Source of these receptors: a male donor older than 55 with stage II lung adenocarcinoma.

A single count supports this clone. The CDR3 bases are TGTGCCAGTAGTATTCGGAGCACCCTCTATGGCTACACCTTC. This codes for CASSIRSTLYGYTF. This rearrangement joins TRBV19 to TRBJ1-2; D ambiguous. The CDR3 is 14 amino acids. V was trimmed by 3 bases and J by 4 bases, leaving 12 bases between them. Germline loops: CDR1 LNHDA, CDR2 SQIVND (reference sequence).

V is TRBV7-2 and J is TRBJ1-2; TRBD1 agrees at 7 bases. Germline trimming cut 5 bases from V and 2 bases from J; bases unmatched to any gene: 5. Germline V gene lookup returns CDR1 SGHTA and CDR2 FQGNSA. The length of the CDR3 is 14 residues. The CDR3 DNA is TGTGCCAGCAGCCGACAGGGAGGGAACTATGGCTACACCTTC. This gives the protein CASSRQGGNYGYTF.

The chain is built from TRBV29-1 and TRBJ2-5; D is uncertain. The CDR3 is 12 residues long. Trimming pared 4 bases from V and 4 bases from J, leaving 10 bases between. Germline V gene data show CDR1 as SQVTM and CDR2 as ANQGSEA. As DNA, the CDR3 is TGCAGCGTTGCCCGGTCCCCAGAGACCCAGTACTTC. It translates to CSVARSPETQYF.

With respect to this clone: The same CDR3 also results from other DNA sequences found in this sample. The CDR3: CAILGGLYEQYF. The CDR3 bases are TGTGCCATTTTGGGAGGGCTATACGAGCAGTACTTC. This chain links TRBV7-7 with TRBJ2-7, with 7 positions matching TRBD2. V lost 10 bases to trimming and J lost 4 bases; unmatched junction nucleotides: 7. Germline-derived CDR1 and CDR2 are SSHAT and FNYEAQ (reference sequence). The CDR3 runs to 12 residues.

This chain uses TRBV6-6 with TRBJ1-5; unclear D gene. This CDR3 contains 13 residues. The V end lost 5 bases, the J end lost 1 base, and 6 bases lay between the germline ends. The germline V gene encodes CDR1 MNHNY and CDR2 SVGAGI (reference sequence). The CDR3 coding sequence is TGTGCCAGCAGTATCGTCAGCAATCAGCCCCAGCATTTT. Translation gives CASSIVSNQPQHF.

V gene TRBV7-9 combines with J gene TRBJ1-1; D not certain. This CDR3 contains 12 residues. Germline CDR1 reads SEHNR; CDR2 reads FQNEAQ (reference sequence). V lost 4 bases and J lost 7, with 10 bases in between. The CDR3 here is CASSSPTGEAFF. DNA of the CDR3: TGTGCCAGCAGCTCCCCAACGGGTGAAGCTTTCTTT.

The CDR3 sequence is CASSNQGRQFF. Here the CDR3 DNA reads TGTGCCAGCAGTAACCAGGGAAGGCAGTTCTTC. This chain links TRBV6-5 with TRBJ2-1, with a weak D call TRBD1 (5 bases). In germline, CDR1 is MNHEY, CDR2 SVGAGI. This CDR3 is 11 amino acids long. The V end lost 5 bases, the J end lost 12 bases, and 11 bases lay between the germline ends.

The chain links TRBV15 to TRBJ1-1; no firm D call. The CDR3 is 17 amino acids. Germline values: CDR1 LNHNV, CDR2 YYDKDF (reference sequence). V was shortened by 4 bases and J by 3 bases, with 21 bases between the two germline ends. CDR3 sequence reads: CATSKPVGRAGYTEAFF. The CDR3 region has the DNA TGTGCCACCAGCAAACCCGTCGGTAGGGCGGGGTACACTGAAGCTTTCTTT.

The J gene is TRBJ2-3, the V gene TRBV29-1; D is undetermined. The CDR3 length is 12 residues. CDR1 and CDR2 from the germline V gene are SQVTM and ANQGSEA. The V end lost 0 bases, the J end lost 4 bases, and 5 bases lay between the germline ends. The CDR3 nucleotides read TGCAGCGTTGAAGAACCCCCAGATACGCAGTATTTT. Translated, it gives CSVEEPPDTQYF.

This chain links TRBV7-9 with TRBJ2-3; no clear D gene. CDR1 and CDR2 from the germline V gene are SEHNR and FQNEAQ (reference sequence). This CDR3 is built from 14 residues. The V end was cut by 4 bases, the J end by 0 bases, with 8 bases between. This CDR3 is CASSSRTSTDTQYF. The CDR3 bases are TGTGCCAGCAGCTCCCGGACCAGCACAGATACGCAGTATTTT.

The rearrangement uses TRBV18 and TRBJ2-1; 13 nucleotides line up with TRBD2. CDR1 is KGHSH and CDR2 is LQKENI in the germline V gene. The CDR3 sequence is 16 residues long. V trimming: 3 bases; J trimming: 9 bases; junction bases outside the gene matches: 8. This CDR3 reads CASSPGTSGIRGEQFF. CDR3 DNA sequence: TGTGCCAGCTCACCGGGGACTAGCGGGATCCGGGGTGAGCAGTTCTTC.

This chain links TRBV7-9 with TRBJ2-3; 8 bases map to TRBD1. CDR1 and CDR2 (germline): SEHNR, FQNEAQ (reference sequence). V trimming: 3 bases; J trimming: 5 bases; junction bases outside the gene matches: 4. CDR3 size: 14 residues. The CDR3 sequence: CASSFGQGEDTQYF. CDR3 coding DNA: TGTGCCAGCAGCTTCGGACAGGGTGAAGATACGCAGTATTTT. The variable domain in full, with the rest retrieved from reference TRBV7-9 and TRBJ2-3, is DTGVSQNPRHKITKRGQNVTFRCDPISEHNRLYWYRQTLGQGPEFLTYFQNEAQLEKSRLLSDRFSAERPKGSFSTLEIQRTEQGDSAMYLCASSFGQGEDTQYFGPGTRLTVL.

The genes are TRBV11-2 and TRBJ2-6; D remains ambiguous. This CDR3 contains 15 residues. Germline CDR1 and CDR2: SGHAT and FQNNGV. V lost 4 bases and J lost 3, with 10 bases in between. The CDR3 here is CASSSMRVGANVLTF. In DNA, the CDR3 is TGTGCCAGCAGCTCCATGAGAGTTGGGGCCAACGTCCTGACTTTC.

The chain carries TRBV5-6 and TRBJ1-1; no clear D. Germline V gene data show CDR1 as SGHDT and CDR2 as YYEEEE. The CDR3 is 14 amino acids. V lost 3 bases to trimming and J lost 4 bases, with 13 bases between them. CDR3 in DNA: TGTGCCAGCAGCTCAAACTTAGGGAGCACTGAAGCTTTCTTT. Protein sequence: CASSSNLGSTEAFF.

This clone was detected once. This sequence joins TRBV5-1 and TRBJ2-2; no clear D. CDR3 length: 13 residues. The germline V and J ends were trimmed by 7 bases and 4 bases, with 11 bases remaining between them. In germline, CDR1 is SGHRS, CDR2 YFSETQ. Here the CDR3 DNA reads TGCGCCAGCCGGCTAGTGGGCACCGGGGAGCTGTTTTTT. This codes for CASRLVGTGELFF.

This chain joins TRBV6-6 and TRBJ1-1; a weak D match, TRBD1 (5 bases). The V gene's germline CDR1 is MNHNY and CDR2 SVGAGI (reference sequence). Trimming stripped 5 bases from V and 3 bases from J, with 13 bases between. This CDR3 comprises 14 residues. The DNA of the CDR3 is TGTGCCAGCAGTCCCGGGGGAAGTGACACTGAAGCTTTCTTT. Translating it yields CASSPGGSDTEAFF.

Only one count was recorded for this clone. The rearrangement joins TRBV7-9 to TRBJ1-2; maybe TRBD1 (6 bases). There are 17 residues in the CDR3. Trimming took 1 base from V and 6 from J, leaving 21 bases between them. Germline V gene sequence: CDR1 SEHNR, CDR2 FQNEAQ (reference sequence). CDR3: CASSLVPPPRGVDGYTF. DNA for the CDR3: TGTGCCAGCAGCTTAGTGCCCCCCCCCAGGGGAGTAGATGGCTACACCTTC.

This sequence joins TRBV4-3 and TRBJ2-5; 7 nucleotides align to TRBD1. This CDR3 is 16 amino acids long. The V and J ends lost 0 bases and 1 base, in that order; junction bases with no gene match: 5. CDR1 and CDR2 from the germline V gene are LGHNA and YSLEER. CDR3 sequence (DNA): TGCGCCAGCAGCCAAGATCCGGGACAGTTCCAAGAGACCCAGTACTTC. Translating gives CASSQDPGQFQETQYF.

This chain links TRBV27 with TRBJ2-3; unclear D gene. Germline V CDR1 and CDR2: MNHEY, SMNVEV (reference sequence). Trimming pared 2 bases from V and 4 bases from J, leaving 10 bases between. The CDR3 is 14 residues long. The chain's CDR3 is CASSLKRTADTQYF. The CDR3 DNA reads as TGTGCCAGCAGTTTAAAGCGTACAGCAGATACGCAGTATTTT.

This clone was counted once. CDR3 sequence: CASSPESLEAQYF. CDR3 in DNA: TGTGCCAGCAGTCCCGAGTCCCTTGAAGCGCAGTATTTT. The gene calls are TRBV6-6 and TRBJ2-3; D is uncertain. CDR1 is MNHNY and CDR2 is SVGAGI in the germline V gene (reference sequence). V lost 5 bases and J lost 10, with 16 bases in between. The CDR3 is 13 residues long.

The chain couples TRBV4-2 to TRBJ2-1, with D uncertain. The CDR3 loop spans 13 amino acids. V lost 0 bases and J 8 bases, leaving 8 bases between the germline ends. The V gene's germline CDR1 is LGHNA and CDR2 YNFKEQ. DNA for the CDR3: TGTGCCAGCAGCCAAGATTATGGGCATGAGCAGTTCTTC. It is translated as CASSQDYGHEQFF.

The J gene is TRBJ1-2, the V gene TRBV6-5; TRBD1 matches at 7 bases. The CDR3 consists of 15 residues. The V and J ends lost 6 bases and 0 bases, in that order; junction bases with no gene match: 7. CDR1 and CDR2 from the germline V gene are MNHEY and SVGAGI. CDR3 loop: CASSRKGAANYGYTF. The CDR3 bases are TGTGCCAGCAGCCGCAAGGGGGCCGCTAACTATGGCTACACCTTC.

The chain couples TRBV19 to TRBJ2-7; 8 nucleotides match TRBD1. The CDR3 loop spans 14 amino acids. Germline values: CDR1 LNHDA, CDR2 SQIVND (reference sequence). V was pared by 1 base and J by 3 bases, with 2 bases of the junction left unmatched. The CDR3: CASSIGGQGYEQYF. The CDR3 DNA reads as TGTGCCAGTAGTATAGGAGGACAGGGCTACGAGCAGTACTTC.

This clone appeared a single time. The chain recombines TRBV28 with TRBJ1-1; perhaps TRBD1 as D (5 bases). Germline CDR1 MDHEN, CDR2 SYDVKM. This CDR3 has 15 residues. V was cut by 8 bases and J by 1 base, with 17 bases left in between. CDR3 sequence (DNA): TGTGCCAGCCAAGAGACGGGGGTGAGGAACACTGAAGCTTTCTTT. Its translation: CASQETGVRNTEAFF.

This clone was seen just once. The chain carries TRBV11-3 and TRBJ2-1, with unresolved D. V was shortened by 4 bases and J by 10 bases, with 14 bases between the two germline ends. The CDR3 sequence is 13 residues long. From germline, CDR1 is SGHNT and CDR2 YENEEA. CDR3 amino acids: CASSSLTAREQFF. CDR3 coding DNA: TGTGCCAGCAGCTCCCTGACTGCCCGCGAGCAGTTCTTC.